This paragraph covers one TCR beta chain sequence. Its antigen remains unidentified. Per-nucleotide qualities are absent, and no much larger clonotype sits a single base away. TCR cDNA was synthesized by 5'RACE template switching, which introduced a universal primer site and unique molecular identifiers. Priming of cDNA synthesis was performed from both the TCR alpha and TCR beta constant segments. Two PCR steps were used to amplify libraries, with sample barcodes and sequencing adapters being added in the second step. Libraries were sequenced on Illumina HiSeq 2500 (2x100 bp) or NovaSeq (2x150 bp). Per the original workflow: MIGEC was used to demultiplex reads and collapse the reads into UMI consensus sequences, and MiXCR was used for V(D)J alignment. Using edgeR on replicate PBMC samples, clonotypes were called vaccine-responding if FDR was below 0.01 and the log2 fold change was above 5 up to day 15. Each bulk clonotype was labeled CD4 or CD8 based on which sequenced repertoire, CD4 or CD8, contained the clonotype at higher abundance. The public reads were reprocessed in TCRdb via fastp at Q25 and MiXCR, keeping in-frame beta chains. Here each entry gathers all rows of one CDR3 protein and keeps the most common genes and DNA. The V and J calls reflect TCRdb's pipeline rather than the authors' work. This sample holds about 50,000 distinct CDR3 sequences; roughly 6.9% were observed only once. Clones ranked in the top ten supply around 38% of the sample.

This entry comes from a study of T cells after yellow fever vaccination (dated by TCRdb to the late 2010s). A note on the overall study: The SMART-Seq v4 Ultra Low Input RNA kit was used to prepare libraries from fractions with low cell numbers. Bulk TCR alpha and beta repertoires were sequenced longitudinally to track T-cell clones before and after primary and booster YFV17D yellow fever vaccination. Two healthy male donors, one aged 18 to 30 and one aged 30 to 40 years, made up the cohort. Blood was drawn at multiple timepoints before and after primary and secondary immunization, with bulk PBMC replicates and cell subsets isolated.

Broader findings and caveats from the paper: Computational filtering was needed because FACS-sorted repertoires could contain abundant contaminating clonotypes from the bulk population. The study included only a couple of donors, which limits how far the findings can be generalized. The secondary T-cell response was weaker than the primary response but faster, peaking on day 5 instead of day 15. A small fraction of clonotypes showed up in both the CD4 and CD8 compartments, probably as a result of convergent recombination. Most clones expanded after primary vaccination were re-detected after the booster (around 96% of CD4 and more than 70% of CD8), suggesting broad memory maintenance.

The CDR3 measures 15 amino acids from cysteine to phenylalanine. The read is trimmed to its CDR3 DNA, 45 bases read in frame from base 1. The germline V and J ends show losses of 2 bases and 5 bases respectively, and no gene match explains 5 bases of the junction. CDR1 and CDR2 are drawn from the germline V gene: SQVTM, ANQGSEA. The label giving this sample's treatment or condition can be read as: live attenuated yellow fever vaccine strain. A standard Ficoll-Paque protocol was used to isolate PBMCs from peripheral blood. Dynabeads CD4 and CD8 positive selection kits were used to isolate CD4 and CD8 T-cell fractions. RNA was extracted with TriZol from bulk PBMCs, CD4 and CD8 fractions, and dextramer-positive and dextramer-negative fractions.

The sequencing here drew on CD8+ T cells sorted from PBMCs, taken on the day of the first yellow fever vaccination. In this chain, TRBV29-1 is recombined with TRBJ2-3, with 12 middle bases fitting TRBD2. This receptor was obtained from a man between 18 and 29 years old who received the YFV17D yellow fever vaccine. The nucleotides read TGCAGCGTTGAACGGACTAGCGGGGTTCAAGATACGCAGTATTTT. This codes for CSVERTSGVQDTQYF.